This T cell receptor beta chain was captured by sequencing in a study of T cell changes during pregnancy in multiple sclerosis. V was clipped by 10 bases and J by 3 bases, with 9 bases between them. The germline V gene has CDR1 SGHTA and CDR2 FQGNSA. This CDR3 has 11 amino acids. Clones were read by immunoSEQ multiplex PCR, and TCRdb kept only the in-frame ones, dropping some. The sample records 50,000 to 65,000 clones, approximately 93% being singletons. This sequence was found in a female donor with multiple sclerosis, enrolled in a pregnancy study. This specimen was CD8+ T cells from peripheral blood mononuclear cells, taken in the second trimester of pregnancy. The J gene is TRBJ1-1, the V gene TRBV7-2, with unresolved D. The CDR3 DNA reads as TGTGCCACCGCGGAGTACACTGAAGCTTTCTTT. This encodes CATAEYTEAFF.